The next 30 T cell receptor beta chains were all read from a single sample in a study of blood T cell repertoires in COVID-19. The assay was immunoSEQ multiplex PCR, and TCRdb's table has in-frame clones only and misses some. Among about 170,000 clones, about 85% were seen once, and the ten largest hold about 3%. The sample consisted of peripheral blood. These TCRs come from a human donor with acute or convalescent COVID-19. The donor label of this sample is uncertain.

The gene calls are TRBV6-6 and TRBJ2-5, with D possibly being TRBD1 (6 bases). V was trimmed by 4 bases and J by 4 bases, leaving 13 bases between them. Germline assignment: CDR1 MNHNY and CDR2 SVGAGI (reference sequence). The CDR3 length is 14 residues. CDR3 sequence: CASSFTGMRETQYF. CDR3 DNA sequence: TGTGCCAGCAGTTTTACAGGGATGCGAGAGACCCAGTACTTC.

In nucleotides, the CDR3 is TGTGCCAGCAGTGCTAACGCATCCCCTCCTAGTGGCTACACCTTC. Translation gives CASSANASPPSGYTF. This chain links TRBV2 with TRBJ1-2; D not certain. Trimming left V 4 bases short and J 7 bases short, with 19 bases between. Germline assignment: CDR1 SNHLY and CDR2 FYNNEI. The CDR3 extends over 15 amino acids.

The V call is TRBV11-2, the J call TRBJ1-4; D is perhaps TRBD1 (6 bases). The germline V gene encodes CDR1 SGHAT and CDR2 FQNNGV. With 4 bases removed from V and 3 bases from J, the gap between germline ends came to 15 bases. This CDR3 contains 16 residues. The CDR3 loop reads CASSSRRGGSNEKLFF. In nucleotides, the CDR3 is TGTGCCAGCAGCTCGCGCCGGGGGGGCTCTAATGAAAAACTGTTTTTT.

This clone has just one count. The chain combines TRBV9 with TRBJ1-2; 7 positions agree with TRBD1. V gave up 4 bases and J gave up 8 bases; unmatched junction bases: 5. The CDR3 consists of 12 residues. Germline values: CDR1 SGDLS, CDR2 YYNGEE. The CDR3 nucleotides read TGTGCCAGCAGCATCGGGACAGCGGGCTACACCTTC. Translated, it gives CASSIGTAGYTF.

J is TRBJ1-2 and V is TRBV7-2; D not resolved. V lost 1 base and J lost 6, with 6 bases in between. Germline CDR1 SGHTA, CDR2 FQGNSA. There are 12 residues in the CDR3. In DNA form, the CDR3 reads TGTGCCAGCAGCTTAGTTCTTGATGGCTACACCTTC. It codes for CASSLVLDGYTF. Filled out from reference TRBV7-2 and TRBJ1-2, the complete variable domain reads GAGVSQSPSNKVTEKGKDVELRCDPISGHTALYWYRQSLGQGLEFLIYFQGNSAPDKSGLPSDRFSAERTGGSVSTLTIQRTQQEDSAVYLCASSLVLDGYTFGSGTRLTVV.

The chain has TRBV10-3 and TRBJ1-1; 7 positions match TRBD1. Unmatched junction bases numbered 17, after V lost 10 bases and J lost 6 bases. This CDR3 spans 15 amino acids. CDR1 ENHRY and CDR2 SYGVKD come from the germline V gene. The CDR3 here is CATAGMKTGKAEAFF. In DNA, the CDR3 is TGTGCCACCGCGGGGATGAAGACAGGGAAGGCTGAAGCTTTCTTT.

This chain connects TRBV4-3 to TRBJ2-1; D gene ambiguous. There are 13 residues in the CDR3. V lost 0 bases, J lost 7 bases, and 7 bases lay in between. Germline CDR1 is LGHNA and CDR2 is YSLEER. The CDR3 sequence: CASSQDFLNEQFF. The CDR3 nucleotides read TGCGCCAGCAGCCAAGACTTTCTGAATGAGCAGTTCTTC.

The chain combines TRBV7-9 with TRBJ2-1, with a weak D call TRBD1 (5 bases). This CDR3 spans 17 amino acids. The germline V gene has CDR1 SEHNR and CDR2 FQNEAQ (reference sequence). Trimming left V 4 bases short and J 0 bases short, with 16 bases between. The chain's CDR3 is CASSSQGMGSSYNEQFF. The CDR3 coding sequence is TGTGCCAGCAGCTCCCAGGGAATGGGAAGCTCCTACAATGAGCAGTTCTTC. Full variable domain (remainder filled in from reference TRBV7-9 and TRBJ2-1): DTGVSQNPRHKITKRGQNVTFRCDPISEHNRLYWYRQTLGQGPEFLTYFQNEAQLEKSRLLSDRFSAERPKGSFSTLEIQRTEQGDSAMYLCASSSQGMGSSYNEQFFGPGTRLTVL.

V usage is TRBV19 and J usage is TRBJ2-7, with 7 nucleotides matching TRBD1. The CDR3 has 12 amino acids. V trimming: 11 bases; J trimming: 5 bases; junction bases outside the gene matches: 9. Germline V gives CDR1 LNHDA, CDR2 SQIVND (reference sequence). The CDR3 bases are TGTGCCGCTGGGACAGTAGGGGACGAGCAGTACTTC. The encoded protein is CAAGTVGDEQYF.

The chain couples TRBV7-2 to TRBJ1-4; D perhaps matches TRBD1 (5 bases). Between the trimmed V and J ends, which lost 1 base and 3 bases, there was a span of 9 bases. The CDR3 spans 15 residues. Germline V CDR1 and CDR2: SGHTA, FQGNSA. CDR3 sequence (DNA): TGTGCCAGCAGCTTAGAGGGGTTTTCTAATGAAAAACTGTTTTTT. It is translated as CASSLEGFSNEKLFF. The full variable domain, completed using reference TRBV7-2 and TRBJ1-4, is GAGVSQSPSNKVTEKGKDVELRCDPISGHTALYWYRQSLGQGLEFLIYFQGNSAPDKSGLPSDRFSAERTGGSVSTLTIQRTQQEDSAVYLCASSLEGFSNEKLFFGSGTQLSVL.

The count of this clone is one. The rearrangement joins TRBV28 to TRBJ2-7; D possibly corresponds to TRBD2 (5 bases). Germline V lookup: CDR1 MDHEN, CDR2 SYDVKM. The ends were cut back, 7 bases at V and 4 bases at J, with 11 bases in the middle. CDR3 size: 12 residues. CDR3 region: CASNGGLYEQYF. DNA of the CDR3: TGTGCCAGCAATGGTGGACTGTACGAGCAGTACTTC.

This sequence joins TRBV6-5 and TRBJ2-7; possible D gene TRBD2, 5 bases. The CDR3 has 15 amino acids. Germline V gene sequence: CDR1 MNHEY, CDR2 SVGAGI. Between the trimmed V and J ends, which lost 3 bases and 5 bases, there was a span of 17 bases. This CDR3 is CASSYSRPRENEQYF. The DNA for the CDR3 is TGTGCCAGCAGTTATTCACGACCTCGGGAAAACGAGCAGTACTTC.

The V gene is TRBV2, the J gene TRBJ1-5; no clear D gene. Germline V gives CDR1 SNHLY, CDR2 FYNNEI. Trimming shortened V by 6 bases and J by 3 bases, and 6 bases separated the two germline ends. The CDR3 extends over 12 amino acids. CDR3 amino acids: CASSRDNQPQHF. In DNA, the CDR3 is TGTGCCAGCAGCCGGGACAATCAGCCCCAGCATTTT.

The chain has TRBV18 and TRBJ1-5; possibly TRBD1 for D (6 bases). Germline V gene sequence: CDR1 KGHSH, CDR2 LQKENI. V lost 6 bases and J 3 bases, leaving 12 bases between the germline ends. The CDR3 runs 14 residues. The CDR3 coding sequence is TGTGCCAGCTCGTTAGGACAGTCCAATCAGCCCCAGCATTTT. Amino acids: CASSLGQSNQPQHF.

The J gene is TRBJ1-5, the V gene TRBV19, with D possibly being TRBD1 (6 bases). This CDR3 is built from 16 residues. Trimming pared 6 bases from V and 0 bases from J, leaving 15 bases between. The V gene's germline CDR1 is LNHDA and CDR2 SQIVND (reference sequence). The CDR3 spells CASSTNTGFSNQPQHF. Written as DNA, the CDR3 is TGTGCCAGTAGCACCAACACAGGGTTTAGCAATCAGCCCCAGCATTTT.

CDR3 sequence reads: CASSLEAGESHF. The CDR3 nucleotides read TGTGCCAGCAGTTTAGAGGCGGGGGAGTCCCACTTT. The V and J genes are TRBV12-3 or TRBV12-4 and TRBJ1-6, with a tentative D call TRBD1 (5 bases). V was trimmed by 1 base and J by 18 bases, leaving 13 bases between them. The CDR3 loop spans 12 amino acids.

This chain joins TRBV5-5 and TRBJ1-5; D gene uncertain. This CDR3 spans 14 amino acids. Germline CDR1 and CDR2: SGHKS and YYEKEE (reference sequence). The V gene lost 8 bases and the J gene lost 1 base, with 13 bases spanning the gap. CDR3 coding DNA: TGTGCCAGTAATCAGGTTTTAAGCAATCAGCCCCAGCATTTT. As protein: CASNQVLSNQPQHF.

This clone was observed once. This rearrangement joins TRBV7-9 to TRBJ1-5; 7 bases line up with TRBD1. This CDR3 contains 15 residues. Germline loops: CDR1 SEHNR, CDR2 FQNEAQ (reference sequence). Germline trimming cut 3 bases from V and 0 bases from J; bases unmatched to any gene: 2. The CDR3 sequence is CASSLGQISNQPQHF. DNA of the CDR3: TGTGCCAGCAGCTTGGGACAGATTAGCAATCAGCCCCAGCATTTT.

J is TRBJ1-1 and V is TRBV7-2, with D possibly matching TRBD1 (5 bases). The V gene lost 4 bases and the J gene lost 6 bases, with 24 bases spanning the gap. The CDR3 has 17 amino acids. CDR1 and CDR2 from the germline V gene are SGHTA and FQGNSA. DNA of the CDR3: TGTGCCAGCAGCTCCCTTCGCCACTCAGGGACGGGGGCTGAAGCTTTCTTT. Protein product: CASSSLRHSGTGAEAFF.

The rearrangement links TRBV19 to TRBJ1-5, with D unclear. CDR1 and CDR2 (germline): LNHDA, SQIVND (reference sequence). V lost 8 bases and J 4 bases, leaving 15 bases between the germline ends. CDR3 length: 14 amino acids. Here the CDR3 reads CASLPRVSNQPQHF. The CDR3, as DNA: TGTGCCAGTCTACCCCGGGTCTCTAATCAGCCCCAGCATTTT.

This sequence joins TRBV7-9 and TRBJ2-3; unclear D gene. V was shortened by 4 bases and J by 0 bases, with 11 bases between the two germline ends. The CDR3 runs 15 residues. In germline, CDR1 is SEHNR, CDR2 FQNEAQ (reference sequence). This chain's CDR3 is CASSYGFSSTDTQYF. The CDR3 DNA sequence: TGTGCCAGCAGCTACGGTTTCTCTAGCACAGATACGCAGTATTTT.

The chain links TRBV24-1 to TRBJ1-1; TRBD1 is a possible D gene (6 bases). Trimming left V 5 bases short and J 3 bases short, with 21 bases between. The germline V gene has CDR1 KGHDR and CDR2 SFDVKD. The CDR3 totals 17 residues. The DNA for the CDR3 is TGTGCCACCAGTGCCCCGAACCGACAGGCCGGAGACACTGAAGCTTTCTTT. Translating it yields CATSAPNRQAGDTEAFF.

The chain employs TRBV5-5 and TRBJ1-2; D is uncertain. Germline V gene data show CDR1 as SGHKS and CDR2 as YYEKEE (reference sequence). The CDR3 has 14 amino acids. Trimming stripped 2 bases from V and 3 bases from J, with 11 bases between. The CDR3 loop is CASSLGVVDYGYTF. The DNA for the CDR3 is TGTGCCAGCAGCTTAGGAGTAGTGGACTATGGCTACACCTTC.

The chain has TRBV29-1 and TRBJ2-2; 8 positions match TRBD1. CDR1 is SQVTM, CDR2 ANQGSEA, per germline. Trimming took 7 bases from V and 5 from J; bases not matched to a gene: 6. The CDR3 spans 13 residues. The CDR3 sequence is CSADRGRTGELFF. DNA of the CDR3: TGCAGCGCAGACAGGGGAAGAACCGGGGAGCTGTTTTTT.

This chain joins TRBV18 and TRBJ1-5; a weak D match, TRBD1 (6 bases). V lost 1 base to trimming and J lost 0 bases, with 19 bases between them. Per the germline V gene, CDR1 is KGHSH and CDR2 is LQKENI. The CDR3 covers 19 residues. The CDR3 DNA sequence: TGTGCCAGCTCACCACTAGCTTCACAGGGATTAAATAGCAATCAGCCCCAGCATTTT. Protein product: CASSPLASQGLNSNQPQHF.

The chain couples TRBV7-6 to TRBJ1-1, with D possibly being TRBD1 (5 bases). Per germline, CDR1 SGHVS and CDR2 FNYEAQ. The V end was cut by 4 bases, the J end by 4 bases, with 16 bases between. This CDR3 contains 15 residues. CDR3 protein: CASSWGTTLSTEAFF. The DNA of the CDR3 is TGTGCCAGCAGCTGGGGGACTACGTTAAGCACTGAAGCTTTCTTT.

V usage is TRBV14 and J usage is TRBJ2-7; D ambiguous. The CDR3 totals 13 residues. V lost 4 bases to trimming and J lost 7 bases, with 14 bases between them. From germline, CDR1 is SGHDN and CDR2 FVKESK. The CDR3 DNA is TGTGCCAGCAGCCCGTCACTCCAGAGGGAGCAGTACTTC. Amino acids: CASSPSLQREQYF.

The chain combines TRBV6-2 or TRBV6-3 with TRBJ1-5; D not resolved. The CDR3 length is 15 residues. The V gene's germline CDR1 is MNHEY and CDR2 SVGEGT. The germline V and J ends were trimmed by 2 bases and 6 bases, with 14 bases remaining between them. CDR3 region: CASSYRLREAQPQHF. CDR3 coding DNA: TGTGCCAGCAGTTACAGACTGAGGGAGGCTCAGCCCCAGCATTTT.

This clone was counted between two and nine times. This chain joins TRBV7-2 and TRBJ1-2; TRBD1 aligns across 8 bases. This CDR3 contains 15 residues. The germline V gene has CDR1 SGHTA and CDR2 FQGNSA. The ends lost 4 bases at V and 4 bases at J; junction bases unmatched: 8. CDR3 loop: CASSSNRGMGYGYTF. Here the CDR3 DNA reads TGTGCCAGCAGCTCCAACAGGGGGATGGGCTATGGCTACACCTTC.

The gene calls are TRBV4-1 and TRBJ2-3; 9 nucleotides match TRBD2. Germline V gene lookup returns CDR1 MGHRA and CDR2 YSYEKL. V gave up 0 bases and J gave up 3 bases; unmatched junction bases: 4. This CDR3 is 16 amino acids long. The CDR3 reads CASSQDFSGGTDTQYF. The CDR3 DNA reads as TGCGCCAGCAGCCAAGATTTTAGCGGGGGTACAGATACGCAGTATTTT.